Listed below are T cell receptor beta chains from one sample, sequenced in a study of PD-L1 blockade in urothelial cancer. Sequencing was performed with immunoSEQ multiplex PCR; in TCRdb, only in-frame clones are kept and a portion is missing. The sample consists of 65,000 to 90,000 clones, less than 90% of them appearing once. Source: PBMCs, taken around atezolizumab (anti-PD-L1) treatment. Every receptor here comes from a woman between 65 and 79 years old with urothelial cancer. Each CDR3 is given without its conserved first and last residue. The D gene is left open where the match is weak.

CDR3 protein,J gene,V gene,D gene
AISYRESTEAF,TRBJ1-1,TRBV10-3,NA
ASSTGIAGGPTDTQY,TRBJ2-3,TRBV7-6,TRBD2
ATQGTASRRVRGYT,TRBJ1-2,TRBV2,NA
ASSINAITGELF,TRBJ2-2,TRBV19,NA
ASSPVRLRQPGSNQPQH,TRBJ1-5,TRBV18,NA
ASSFPMLAGFETQY,TRBJ2-5,TRBV28,NA
ASRRTGGAAQH,TRBJ1-5,TRBV6-1,TRBD1
ASRGTSGSGNEQF,TRBJ2-1,TRBV10-2,TRBD2
ASSSRGEQANEKLF,TRBJ1-4,TRBV9,NA
ASSLGTGGWGEQY,TRBJ2-7,TRBV5-1,TRBD1
ASSFVSGSRDEQF,TRBJ2-1,TRBV7-3,TRBD2
ASSQEVGQGRELNIQY,TRBJ2-4,TRBV4-1,TRBD1
ASSPPSFVRQY,TRBJ2-7,TRBV27,NA
ASSRGLAGGSDTQY,TRBJ2-3,TRBV7-3,TRBD2
ASSSLGGFRRTGASDTQY,TRBJ2-3,TRBV7-8,TRBD1
SVTDRGSYEQY,TRBJ2-7,TRBV29-1,TRBD1
ASSSPTRGYEQY,TRBJ2-7,TRBV28,NA
ASSLGGVGLLYGYT,TRBJ1-2,TRBV5-4,NA
ASSLRTGGAEQY,TRBJ2-7,TRBV11-2,TRBD1
ASSLGGEYSNQPQH,TRBJ1-5,TRBV27,NA
ASKASGQETQY,TRBJ2-5,TRBV10-2,TRBD2
ASRPLSGGETGELF,TRBJ2-2,TRBV6-6,TRBD2
ASSVGQGAAYGYT,TRBJ1-2,TRBV9,TRBD1
SVDRDRLDTQY,TRBJ2-3,TRBV29-1,TRBD1
ASIETDRGPYNEQF,TRBJ2-1,TRBV2,TRBD1
ASTASRTYNEQF,TRBJ2-1,TRBV6-1,NA
ASIRSGGTSGNTIY,TRBJ1-3,TRBV28,NA
AWDQKAGAKDTQY,TRBJ2-3,TRBV30,TRBD2
ASSLSRPGTGELF,TRBJ2-2,TRBV7-7,NA
ASSFSGSGGELF,TRBJ2-2,TRBV5-1,TRBD2
ASSRGQARGYGYT,TRBJ1-2,TRBV27,TRBD1
ANPTSGTKGYT,TRBJ1-2,TRBV2,NA
ASSTGQGTYEQY,TRBJ2-7,TRBV6-6,TRBD1